This T cell receptor beta chain came from a study of beta chain features in type 1 diabetes. Study-wide background: Age, gender and cell yields were similar between patients and healthy donors. Overall study results and limits: The study found moderately but significantly shorter TCRB CDR3s in all four CD4+ subsets of Type 1 diabetes patients.

The whole isolated RNA underwent reverse transcription, so sequencing captured expressed TCRB transcripts. Sequencing used immunoSEQ multiplex PCR; TCRdb keeps in-frame clones, though not all of them. The sample includes 160,000 or so clones, roughly 9% seen only once; the top ten take roughly 0.7%. This CDR3 is 13 amino acids long. The germline gives CDR1 SQVTM, CDR2 ANQGSEA. A remark on this clone: Antigen unknown. Mismatch with germline at one junction end may stem from a read error.

The TCR comes from a woman aged 25 to 39 with type 1 diabetes. Sequencing used central memory CD4+ T cells from blood. V gene TRBV29-1 combines with J gene TRBJ1-1; 11 bases map to TRBD1. CDR3 protein: CSVVGQGATVAFF. CDR3 DNA sequence: TGCAGCGTTGTAGGACAGGGGGCGACTGTAGCTTTCTTT.